The 9 T cell receptor beta chains presented below share a single source sample, sequenced in a study of T cells in tumors after PD-1 blockade. TCRdb's copy holds only in-frame clones and misses some; the assay was immunoSEQ multiplex PCR. Seen here are about 15,000 clones, roughly 80% observed once, and the top ten hold about 23%. The sample here was PBMCs, taken after anti-PD-1 treatment. The receptors originated from a human donor with basal cell carcinoma.

The chain uses TRBV5-1 and TRBJ2-1; the D gene is possibly TRBD2 (6 bases). With 4 bases removed from V and 2 bases from J, the gap between germline ends came to 16 bases. Germline V lookup: CDR1 SGHRS, CDR2 YFSETQ. The CDR3 has 16 amino acids. CDR3 bases: TGCGCCAGCAGCGCCAGGAGGGCCAGCACCTACAATGAGCAGTTCTTC. Protein product: CASSARRASTYNEQFF.

This rearrangement joins TRBV27 to TRBJ2-7; 10 bases map to TRBD1. In germline, CDR1 is MNHEY, CDR2 SMNVEV (reference sequence). This CDR3 is 14 amino acids long. The V segment lost 7 bases and the J segment 2 bases; nucleotides outside the gene matches: 5. CDR3: CASKGQGGTYEQYF. The CDR3, as DNA: TGTGCCAGCAAAGGACAGGGGGGGACCTACGAGCAGTACTTC.

The chain is built from TRBV4-1 and TRBJ1-1, with 8 bases aligning to TRBD1. J lost 8 bases, V lost 0 bases, and 11 bases had no gene match. The CDR3 is 16 residues long. From germline, CDR1 is MGHRA and CDR2 YSYEKL. CDR3 amino acids: CASSQDLRTRTGEAFF. CDR3 coding DNA: TGCGCCAGCAGCCAAGATCTTAGGACCCGGACAGGGGAAGCTTTCTTT.

This sequence joins TRBV9 and TRBJ2-1, with 8 bases lining up with TRBD2. Germline lookup yields CDR1 SGDLS and CDR2 YYNGEE. V was pared by 4 bases and J by 6 bases, with 9 bases of the junction left unmatched. The CDR3 contains 15 residues. CDR3 bases: TGTGCCAGCAGCTTAACCGGGACTAGGAGCAATGAGCAGTTCTTC. This gives the protein CASSLTGTRSNEQFF.

The V call is TRBV6-1, the J call TRBJ1-2; D remains unclear. The ends were cut back, 3 bases at V and 4 bases at J, with 12 bases in the middle. This CDR3 region has 14 residues. Germline V gives CDR1 MNHNS, CDR2 SASEGT. The CDR3 loop is CASSEGTLAYGYTF. The CDR3 DNA sequence: TGTGCCAGCAGTGAGGGAACACTGGCCTATGGCTACACCTTC.

The rearrangement links TRBV7-5 to TRBJ2-7; the table's D call, TRBD1, has no DNA check behind it. TRBV7-5 is a recognized pseudogene. There are 17 residues in the CDR3. CDR3 sequence: CVRSRRDRGTRVYEQYF. The CDR3 coding sequence is TGTGTCAGAAGCCGCCGGGACAGGGGGACCCGAGTGTACGAGCAGTACTTC.

This clone was recorded once. The rearrangement joins TRBV19 to TRBJ1-5; possibly TRBD1 for D (6 bases). CDR3 length equals 15 residues. Per germline, CDR1 LNHDA and CDR2 SQIVND (reference sequence). V dropped 3 bases and J dropped 6 bases, with 15 bases sitting between them. The CDR3 region has the DNA TGTGCCAGTAGTATCGGGGGGGAGGGGGGTCAGCCCCAGCATTTT. As protein: CASSIGGEGGQPQHF. Filled out from reference TRBV19 and TRBJ1-5, the complete variable domain reads DGGITQSPKYLFRKEGQNVTLSCEQNLNHDAMYWYRQDPGQGLRLIYYSQIVNDFQKGDIAEGYSVSREKKESFPLTVTSAQKNPTAFYLCASSIGGEGGQPQHFGDGTRLSIL.

V usage is TRBV4-3 and J usage is TRBJ2-1; 10 nucleotides match TRBD2. The CDR3 contains 13 residues. J was trimmed by 8 bases and V by 4 bases; bases with no gene match: 2. The V gene's germline CDR1 is LGHNA and CDR2 YSLEER. The CDR3 spells CASSPTSGYEQFF. CDR3 sequence (DNA): TGCGCCAGCAGCCCGACTAGCGGGTATGAGCAGTTCTTC.

V and J are TRBV4-2 and TRBJ2-6; D is ambiguous. Germline values: CDR1 LGHNA, CDR2 YNFKEQ. The CDR3 sequence is 18 residues long. Between the trimmed V and J ends, which lost 6 bases and 0 bases, there was a span of 18 bases. The CDR3 region is CASRPSTSTNSGANVLTF. CDR3 DNA: TGTGCCAGCAGGCCAAGTACTTCAACCAACTCTGGGGCCAACGTCCTGACTTTC.